The T cell receptor beta chain under discussion was sequenced for a study of cytomegalovirus exposure and HLA in healthy donors. Study overall: Genotyping of nearly 400 donors showed that about 83% belonged to the Caucasian-associated ancestry cluster. General study findings and limits: Presence/absence results assume similar sequencing depth per donor, which may not hold. From TCR beta sequences, most subjects' HLA-A and HLA-B alleles were reportedly predicted accurately.

In the PCR, 60 Vbeta and 13 Jbeta primers were used. The repertoire was sequenced with immunoSEQ multiplex PCR; TCRdb's copy has only in-frame clones and lacks some. The table shows under 130,000 clones, with roughly three quarters occurring only once. On this clone itself: Its target is unknown.

This CDR3 is 15 amino acids long. Trimming took 0 bases from V and 2 from J, leaving 8 bases between them. Germline CDR1 is MNHEY and CDR2 is SVGAGI. The chain couples TRBV6-5 to TRBJ1-3, with unresolved D. The sequence was obtained from a man between 35 and 55 years old in good health and CMV-seropositive. The sequenced sample was PBMCs. The CDR3 protein is CASSYSAGTGNTIYF. The DNA for the CDR3 is TGTGCCAGCAGTTACTCGGCAGGAACTGGAAACACCATATATTTT.